The entry that follows covers one T cell receptor beta chain sequence. Its antigen remains unknown. The CDR3 covers 13 residues. This specimen belongs to a study of T cells expressing NK-cell markers. Study information: According to the study, TCR beta repertoires originated from sorted CD3+CD56+NKG2C+, CD3+CD56+NKG2C- and CD3+CD56-NKG2C+ T cells. Within the sequenced cohort of eight donors, seven exhibited HCMV seropositivity and one was seronegative. The study, taken as a whole, reports: Dominant NKG2C+ clonotype frequencies of 1.0-7.0% of CD8+ T cells were measured in more than five donors.

Reanalyzing the 5' RACE reads, TCRdb keeps one entry per CDR3 protein, without DNA. Here the sample table reports fewer than 550,000 distinct CDR3 sequences. The chain joins TRBV12-3 or TRBV12-4 to TRBJ1-4; with no DNA, the TCRdb D assignment of TRBD1 cannot be verified. The sequence derives from a woman in her forties or fifties in good health. The sequenced sample was blood T cells: a sorted CD56 or NKG2C T cell subset, CD4+ or CD8+ T cells, or bulk PBMC T cells (not recorded which). CDR3 sequence reads: CASSPGAGEKLFF.